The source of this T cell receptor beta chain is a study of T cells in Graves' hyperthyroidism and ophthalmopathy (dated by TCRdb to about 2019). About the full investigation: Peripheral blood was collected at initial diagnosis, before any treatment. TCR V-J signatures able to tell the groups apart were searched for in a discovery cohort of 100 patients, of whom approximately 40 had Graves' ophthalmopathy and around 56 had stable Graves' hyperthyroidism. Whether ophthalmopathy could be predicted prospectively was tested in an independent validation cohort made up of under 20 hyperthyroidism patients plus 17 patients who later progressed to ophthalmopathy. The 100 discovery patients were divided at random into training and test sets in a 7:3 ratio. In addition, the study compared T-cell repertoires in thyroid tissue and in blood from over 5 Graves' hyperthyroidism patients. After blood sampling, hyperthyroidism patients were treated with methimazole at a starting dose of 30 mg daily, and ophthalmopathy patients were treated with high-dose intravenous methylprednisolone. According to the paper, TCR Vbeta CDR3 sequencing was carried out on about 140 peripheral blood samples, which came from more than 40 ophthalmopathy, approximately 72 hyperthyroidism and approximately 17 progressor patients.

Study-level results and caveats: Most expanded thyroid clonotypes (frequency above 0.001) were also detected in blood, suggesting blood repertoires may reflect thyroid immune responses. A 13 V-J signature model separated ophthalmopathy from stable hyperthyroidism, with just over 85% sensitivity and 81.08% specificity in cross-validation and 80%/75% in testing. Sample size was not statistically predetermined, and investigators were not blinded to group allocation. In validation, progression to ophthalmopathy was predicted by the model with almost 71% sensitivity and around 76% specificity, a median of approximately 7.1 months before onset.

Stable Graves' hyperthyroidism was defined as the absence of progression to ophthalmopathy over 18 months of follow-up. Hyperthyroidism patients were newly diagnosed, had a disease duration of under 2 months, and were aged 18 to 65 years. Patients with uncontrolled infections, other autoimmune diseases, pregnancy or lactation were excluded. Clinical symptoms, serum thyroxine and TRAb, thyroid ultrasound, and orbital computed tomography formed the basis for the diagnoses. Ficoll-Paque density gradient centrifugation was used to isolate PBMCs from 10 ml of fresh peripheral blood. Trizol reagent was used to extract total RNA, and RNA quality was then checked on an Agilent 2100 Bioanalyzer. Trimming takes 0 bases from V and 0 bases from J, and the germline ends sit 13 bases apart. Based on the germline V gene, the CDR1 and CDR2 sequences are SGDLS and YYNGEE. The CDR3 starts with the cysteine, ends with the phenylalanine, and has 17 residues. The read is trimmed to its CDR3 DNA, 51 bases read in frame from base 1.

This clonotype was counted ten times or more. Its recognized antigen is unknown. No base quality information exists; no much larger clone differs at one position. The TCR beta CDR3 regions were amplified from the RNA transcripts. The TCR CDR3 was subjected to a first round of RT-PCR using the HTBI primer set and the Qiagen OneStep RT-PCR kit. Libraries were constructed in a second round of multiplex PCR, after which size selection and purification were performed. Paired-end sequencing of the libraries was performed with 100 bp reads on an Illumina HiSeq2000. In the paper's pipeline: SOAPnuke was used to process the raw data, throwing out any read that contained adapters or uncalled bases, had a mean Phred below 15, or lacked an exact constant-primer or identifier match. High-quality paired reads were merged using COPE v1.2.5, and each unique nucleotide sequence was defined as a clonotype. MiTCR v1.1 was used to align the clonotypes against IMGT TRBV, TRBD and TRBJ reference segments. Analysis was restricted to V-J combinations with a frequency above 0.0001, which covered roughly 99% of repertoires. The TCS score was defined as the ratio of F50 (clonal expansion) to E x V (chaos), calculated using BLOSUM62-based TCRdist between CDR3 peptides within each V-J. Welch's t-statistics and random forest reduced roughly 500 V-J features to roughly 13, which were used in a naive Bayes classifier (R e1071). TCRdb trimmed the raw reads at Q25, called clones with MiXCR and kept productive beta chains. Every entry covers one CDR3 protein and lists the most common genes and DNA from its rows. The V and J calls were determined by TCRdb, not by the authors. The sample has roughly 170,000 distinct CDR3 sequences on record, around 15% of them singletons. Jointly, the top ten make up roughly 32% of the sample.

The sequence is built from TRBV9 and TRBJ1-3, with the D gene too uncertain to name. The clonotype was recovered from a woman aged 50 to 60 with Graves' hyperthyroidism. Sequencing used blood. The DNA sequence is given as TGTGCCAGCAGCGTAGGCCTGACTGCCTCCTCTGGAAACACCATATATTTT. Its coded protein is CASSVGLTASSGNTIYF. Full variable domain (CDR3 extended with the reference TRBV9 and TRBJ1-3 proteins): DSGVTQTPKHLITATGQRVTLRCSPRSGDLSVYWYQQSLDQGLQFLIQYYNGEERAKGNILERFSAQQFPDLHSELNLSSLELGDSALYFCASSVGLTASSGNTIYFGEGSWLTVV.